These T cell receptor beta chains were read from a single sample in a study of shared clonotypes between healthy human individuals. Sequencing was performed with immunoSEQ multiplex PCR; in TCRdb, only in-frame clones are kept and a portion is missing. The sample gives roughly 2.6 million clones, about 92% of which show up once; over 0.12% is in the top ten. Sequences were obtained from naive CD4+ T cells sorted from blood. The receptors here all came from a man aged 18-30 years in good health. Both conserved end residues are part of each CDR3. A D gene is named only where the DNA matches it firmly. Expanded clones get a size class; other rows say once, few or many, or leave the size out.

>TRBJ2-3|.|.|TRBV7-2
TGTGCCAGCAGCTTTGCGGGACAGCGCACAGATACGCAGTATTTT
CASSFAGQRTDTQYF
>TRBJ2-1|.|.|TRBV29-1
TGCAGCGTTGATGAGGGACCGAGCTTATACAATGAGCAGTTCTTC
CSVDEGPSLYNEQFF
>TRBJ2-1|once|.|TRBV5-1
TGCGCCAGCAGCGGGGTACTACTAGTTAATGAGCAGTTCTTC
CASSGVLLVNEQFF
>TRBJ2-3|.|.|TRBV6-1
TGTGCCAGTTCCTTAGGACAGAATTACGCAGATACGCAGTATTTT
CASSLGQNYADTQYF
>TRBJ1-1|.|.|TRBV4-3
TGCGCCAGCAGCCAAGACAGGTACGCGGAAGCTTTCTTT
CASSQDRYAEAFF
>TRBJ2-1|.|TRBD1|TRBV5-1
TGCGCCAGCAGCTTTGGACAGGGATTCAATGAGCAGTTCTTC
CASSFGQGFNEQFF
>TRBJ2-1|.|.|TRBV11-3
TGTGCCAGCAGCTTGCCTAGCCGTAATGAGCAGTTCTTC
CASSLPSRNEQFF
>TRBJ2-3|once|.|TRBV7-7
TGTGCTAGCAGCTTTCCGGGATCAGATACGCAGTATTTT
CASSFPGSDTQYF
>TRBJ2-3|.|.|TRBV30
TGTGCCTGGAGTCCCGGGCGGAGGGTAGATACGCAGTATTTT
CAWSPGRRVDTQYF
>TRBJ1-5|.|.|TRBV6-1
TGTGCCAGCAGTGATGGAGGTAGCAATCAGCCCCAGCATTTT
CASSDGGSNQPQHF
>TRBJ2-2|.|TRBD2|TRBV7-6
TGTGCCAGCAGCCGAAGTCCGACTAGCGGGAGTGGAGGTGTCGGGGAGCTGTTTTTT
CASSRSPTSGSGGVGELFF